What follows are 27 T cell receptor beta chains derived from one specimen sequenced in a study of T cells in Graves' hyperthyroidism and ophthalmopathy. RNA transcripts yielded amplified TCR beta CDR3 regions. Primed by the HTBI set, a first-round RT-PCR was run on the TCR CDR3. MiXCR was run by TCRdb on the multiplex PCR reads, yielding one entry per CDR3 protein. The sample includes roughly 330,000 distinct CDR3 sequences, about 15% seen only once; the top ten take roughly a third. The sequenced sample consisted of blood. These TCRs come from a man in his thirties or forties with Graves' hyperthyroidism.

This clonotype has a handful of counts. This sequence joins TRBV6-1 and TRBJ2-7; 9 bases agree with TRBD1. Germline-derived CDR1 and CDR2 are MNHNS and SASEGT. The CDR3 is 20 amino acids. The V and J ends lost 5 bases and 0 bases, in that order; junction bases with no gene match: 20. The CDR3 reads CASSFGFPGQGMENSYEQYF. The CDR3 region has the DNA TGTGCCAGCAGTTTCGGTTTTCCGGGACAGGGTATGGAAAACTCCTACGAGCAGTACTTC.

This clonotype was seen at least ten times. The chain uses TRBV6-1 and TRBJ2-1; 9 nucleotides align to TRBD2. CDR3 size: 16 residues. CDR1 and CDR2 from the germline V gene are MNHNS and SASEGT. V shed 3 bases and J 0 bases; nucleotides not matched to a gene: 3. This CDR3 is CASSELAGSSYNEQFF. The CDR3 region has the DNA TGTGCCAGCAGTGAGCTAGCGGGAAGCTCCTACAATGAGCAGTTCTTC.

This clonotype was recorded many times. The rearrangement links TRBV24-1 to TRBJ2-6, with D hard to call. Trimming removed 3 bases at V and 3 bases at J, with 8 bases between. The length of the CDR3 is 15 residues. Germline-derived CDR1 and CDR2 are KGHDR and SFDVKD. The CDR3 loop reads CATSDTKVGANVLTF. The CDR3 DNA sequence: TGTGCCACCAGTGATACGAAAGTTGGGGCCAACGTCCTGACTTTC.

This clonotype was observed a few times. The J gene is TRBJ1-3, the V gene TRBV20-1, with 7 positions matching TRBD1. The germline CDR1 and CDR2 sequences are DFQATT and SNEGSKA (reference sequence). The V segment lost 0 bases and the J segment 6 bases; nucleotides outside the gene matches: 5. The CDR3 is 14 residues long. The CDR3 DNA is TGCAGTGCTAGAGATATGAGGGGGCTAAACACCATATATTTT. Translation: CSARDMRGLNTIYF.

This clonotype was seen repeatedly, ten times or more. The chain uses TRBV14 and TRBJ2-5; no reliable D call. The germline CDR1 and CDR2 sequences are SGHDN and FVKESK. This CDR3 spans 15 amino acids. With 4 bases removed from V and 0 bases from J, the gap between germline ends came to 12 bases. CDR3 protein: CASSRETPYQETQYF. The CDR3 DNA follows: TGTGCCAGCAGCCGAGAAACACCGTACCAAGAGACCCAGTACTTC.

The V and J genes are TRBV7-8 and TRBJ1-5; TRBD1 matches at 7 bases. The CDR3 is made up of 14 amino acids. Germline V gene lookup returns CDR1 SGHVS and CDR2 FQNEAQ. Unmatched junction bases numbered 7, after V lost 6 bases and J lost 5 bases. Here the CDR3 DNA reads TGTGCCAGCAGTCAGCCGGGACAGTATCAGCCCCAGCATTTT. It translates to CASSQPGQYQPQHF.

This clonotype was seen a handful of times. This rearrangement joins TRBV7-3 to TRBJ2-1, with 11 bases fitting TRBD2. The CDR3 loop spans 19 amino acids. Trimming removed 1 base from V and 0 bases from J; junction bases left unmatched: 8. Germline-derived CDR1 and CDR2 are SGHTA and FQGTGA. The CDR3 loop is CASSLSLAGGGGSYNEQFF. CDR3 DNA: TGTGCCAGCAGCTTAAGTTTAGCGGGAGGGGGCGGCTCCTACAATGAGCAGTTCTTC.

This clonotype was detected once. CDR3 in amino acids: CASSQGGQRSSYEQYF. The CDR3 coding sequence is TGTGCCAGCAGCCAGGGAGGACAGCGAAGCTCCTACGAGCAGTACTTC. The chain uses TRBV3-1 and TRBJ2-7, with D perhaps assigned TRBD1 or TRBD2 (6 bases each). The CDR3 is 16 residues long. Deletions cut 3 bases from V and 0 bases from J, with 15 bases between. Germline lookup yields CDR1 LGHDT and CDR2 YNNKEL (reference sequence).

This clonotype was counted many times. J is TRBJ2-2 and V is TRBV24-1, with 7 bases that match TRBD1. After removal of 5 bases from V and 4 bases from J, the junction contained 15 bases not matched to a gene. CDR3 length: 18 amino acids. Germline V lookup: CDR1 KGHDR, CDR2 SFDVKD. The CDR3: CATSALPGKGATTGELFF. CDR3 in DNA: TGTGCCACCAGTGCCCTCCCCGGGAAGGGGGCTACCACCGGGGAGCTGTTTTTT.

This clonotype was counted many times. This chain links TRBV27 with TRBJ2-5; the D gene is possibly TRBD1 (6 bases). V was cut by 2 bases and J by 5 bases, with 18 bases left in between. This CDR3 has 16 amino acids. Germline lookup yields CDR1 MNHEY and CDR2 SMNVEV (reference sequence). The CDR3 nucleotides read TGTGCCAGCAGTTTAGGGGACAACCGCAGGTGGGAGACCCAGTACTTC. Translation: CASSLGDNRRWETQYF.

The rearrangement uses TRBV3-1 and TRBJ2-1; D not certain. The ends were cut back, 0 bases at V and 3 bases at J, with 9 bases in the middle. The CDR3 runs to 15 residues. Germline V gene data show CDR1 as LGHDT and CDR2 as YNNKEL (reference sequence). The CDR3 reads CASSQDWASYNEQFF. CDR3 sequence (DNA): TGTGCCAGCAGCCAAGATTGGGCAAGCTACAATGAGCAGTTCTTC.

This clonotype has a count of ten or more. The genes are TRBV5-1 and TRBJ2-2; D is uncertain. There are 15 residues in the CDR3. V was cut by 4 bases and J by 0 bases, with 10 bases left in between. Germline CDR1 and CDR2: SGHRS and YFSETQ. The chain's CDR3 is CASSERTANTGELFF. The CDR3 DNA reads TGCGCCAGCAGCGAGAGGACGGCGAACACCGGGGAGCTGTTTTTT.

The chain combines TRBV5-1 with TRBJ2-1; 12 bases fit TRBD1. The CDR3 extends over 18 amino acids. Trimming cost V 1 base and J 1 base; bases outside gene matches: 6. Germline V CDR1 and CDR2: SGHRS, YFSETQ. For the CDR3, the DNA is TGCGCCAGCAGCTTGAGGGACAGGGGGCGCGGGTCCTACAATGAGCAGTTCTTC. Its protein is CASSLRDRGRGSYNEQFF.

This clonotype came up many times. This CDR3 reads CASSLGGTVETQYF. For the CDR3, the DNA is TGTGCCAGCAGTTTAGGCGGGACGGTGGAGACCCAGTACTTC. The V call is TRBV28, the J call TRBJ2-5, with D tentatively TRBD2 (6 bases). This CDR3 has 14 amino acids. V dropped 2 bases and J dropped 5 bases, with 12 bases sitting between them. Germline values: CDR1 MDHEN, CDR2 SYDVKM.

A few counts support this clonotype. The V gene is TRBV5-4, the J gene TRBJ2-2, with D maybe TRBD1 (6 bases). This CDR3 comprises 15 residues. Trimming shortened V by 5 bases and J by 2 bases, and 13 bases separated the two germline ends. CDR1 and CDR2 (germline): SGHNT, YYREEE (reference sequence). The DNA of the CDR3 is TGTGCCAGCAGAAGGACAGAATCCAACACCGGGGAGCTGTTTTTT. Its translation is CASRRTESNTGELFF. Combining the CDR3 with reference TRBV5-4 and TRBJ2-2 gives the whole variable domain ETGVTQSPTHLIKTRGQQVTLRCSSQSGHNTVSWYQQALGQGPQFIFQYYREEENGRGNFPPRFSGLQFPNYSSELNVNALELDDSALYLCASRRTESNTGELFFGEGSRLTVL.

This clonotype was counted ten times or more. V is TRBV27 and J is TRBJ1-1; tentatively, D is TRBD1 (5 bases). Trimming removed 1 base at V and 8 bases at J, with 8 bases between. This CDR3 has 12 amino acids. The germline V gene encodes CDR1 MNHEY and CDR2 SMNVEV (reference sequence). The CDR3, as DNA: TGTGCCAGCAGTTTATACAAGGGGGAAGCTTTCTTT. Amino acid sequence: CASSLYKGEAFF.

This clonotype was seen repeatedly, ten times or more. The J gene is TRBJ2-2, the V gene TRBV3-1; no definite D call. The CDR3 is 12 residues long. Germline values: CDR1 LGHDT, CDR2 YNNKEL (reference sequence). Trimming cost V 1 base and J 9 bases, with 6 bases left between them. CDR3 in amino acids: CASSQVLRELFF. CDR3 bases: TGTGCCAGCAGCCAAGTGCTCAGGGAGCTGTTTTTT.

Notes on this clonotype: A much larger clone lies a single base off, so this may be a read error. This chain connects TRBV6-2 or TRBV6-3 to TRBJ2-1, with 14 positions matching TRBD2. Trimming took 6 bases from V and 9 from J; bases not matched to a gene: 13. The CDR3 runs 17 residues. CDR1 and CDR2 from the germline V gene are MNHEY and SVGEGT. CDR3 nucleotide sequence: TGTGCCAGCAGACCCGGGTTTCTCGGACTAGCGGGAGGTGAGCAGTTCTTC. This sequence encodes CASRPGFLGLAGGEQFF.

On this clonotype itself: Since a much larger clone is just one base distant, this may be a read error. The J gene is TRBJ2-7, the V gene TRBV7-2, with TRBD2 as a possible D gene (5 bases). The end of the DNA aligns better with TRBJ2-1, so the J call may be wrong. Germline assignment: CDR1 SGHTA and CDR2 FQGNSA. CDR3 size: 11 residues. The CDR3 DNA sequence: TGTGCCAGCAGAACGGGGTACGAGCAGTTCTTC. Its translation is CASRTGYEQFF.

This clonotype was seen at least ten times. The chain is built from TRBV7-2 and TRBJ1-5, with D tentatively TRBD1 (6 bases). Germline CDR1 reads SGHTA; CDR2 reads FQGNSA. V was clipped by 4 bases and J by 4 bases, with 14 bases between them. This CDR3 is 15 amino acids long. This CDR3 reads CASSSHRTDNQPQHF. CDR3 sequence (DNA): TGTGCCAGCAGCTCCCACAGGACAGATAATCAGCCCCAGCATTTT.

This clonotype was seen repeatedly, ten times or more. One end of the junction is discordant with germline, which a read error may explain. The gene calls are TRBV7-9 and TRBJ2-7, with D maybe TRBD2 (5 bases). The CDR3 extends over 15 amino acids. Per the germline V gene, CDR1 is SEHNR and CDR2 is FQNEAQ (reference sequence). The CDR3 region is CASSPLGDVSSEQYF. The CDR3 coding sequence is TGTGCCAGCAGCCCGTTGGGAGATGTTTCCTCCGAGCAGTACTTC.

There are many counts of this clonotype. In DNA form, the CDR3 reads TGTGCCAGCTTCCCAGGGGGCACTGAAGCTTTCTTT. This codes for CASFPGGTEAFF. This chain joins TRBV18 and TRBJ1-1; 7 positions agree with TRBD1. The ends lost 7 bases at V and 4 bases at J; junction bases unmatched: 3. Germline V gene lookup returns CDR1 KGHSH and CDR2 LQKENI. This CDR3 region has 12 residues.

The chain uses TRBV20-1 and TRBJ2-7, with TRBD1 identical over 9 bases. J lost 0 bases, V lost 0 bases, and 3 bases had no gene match. Germline CDR1 and CDR2: DFQATT and SNEGSKA (reference sequence). The CDR3 is made up of 15 amino acids. This CDR3 reads CSARDPGQGSYEQYF. The CDR3 nucleotides read TGCAGTGCTAGAGATCCGGGACAGGGCTCCTACGAGCAGTACTTC.

This clonotype was seen many times. The chain is built from TRBV11-2 and TRBJ2-1, with 8 nucleotides matching TRBD2. The CDR3 spans 15 residues. V trimming: 0 bases; J trimming: 5 bases; junction bases outside the gene matches: 3. Germline V gives CDR1 SGHAT, CDR2 FQNNGV. Here the CDR3 reads CASSLELAVDNEQFF. The CDR3 DNA is TGTGCCAGCAGCTTAGAACTAGCGGTCGACAATGAGCAGTTCTTC.

The sample holds many counts of this clonotype. A read error may produce the germline difference seen at one junction end. The chain recombines TRBV7-2 with TRBJ2-3; 12 bases line up with TRBD2. Germline V gene lookup returns CDR1 SGHTA and CDR2 FQGNSA. The CDR3 runs to 16 residues. This CDR3 reads CANSFLAGGRTDTQYF. CDR3 coding DNA: TGTGCCAACAGCTTTCTAGCGGGAGGGCGGACAGATACGCAGTATTTT.

This clonotype was picked up many times. V gene TRBV20-1 combines with J gene TRBJ2-7; D remains unclear. V lost 6 bases and J 1 base, leaving 16 bases between the germline ends. This CDR3 spans 14 amino acids. Germline lookup yields CDR1 DFQATT and CDR2 SNEGSKA (reference sequence). CDR3 loop: CSAESAVGSYEQYF. The CDR3 nucleotides are TGCAGTGCCGAGTCGGCGGTGGGGTCCTACGAGCAGTACTTC.

As concerns this clonotype: No conserved phenylalanine or tryptophan is present at the end of the CDR3, so a read error is the likely explanation. V and J are TRBV7-2 and TRBJ2-4, with 7 positions matching TRBD2. The CDR3 has 16 residues. Germline CDR1 reads SGHTA; CDR2 reads FQGNSA. The CDR3 spells CAGSPRGGGPKNIQYL. CDR3 nucleotide sequence: TGTGCCGGCAGCCCGCGTGGGGGAGGGCCCAAAAACATTCAGTACCTC.